These 13 T cell receptor beta chains share one sample of origin, sequenced in a study of blood T cell repertoires in COVID-19. Only in-frame clones appear in the TCRdb table, and some are missing; sequencing was by immunoSEQ multiplex PCR. The sample contains 220,000 or so clones, 65% to 85% of which appear only once. The sample was PBMCs or T cells enriched from blood (not recorded which). Every receptor here comes from a woman aged 40 to 50 who had recovered from COVID-19.

This chain joins TRBV12-3 or TRBV12-4 and TRBJ2-3, with 8 nucleotides matching TRBD1. This CDR3 has 13 residues. With V trimmed by 5 bases and J by 5 bases, 3 bases remained unmatched. The CDR3 DNA is TGTGCCAGCAGTATTGACAGGGGAGATACGCAGTATTTT. Its protein is CASSIDRGDTQYF.

This chain links TRBV29-1 with TRBJ1-2, with D maybe TRBD1 (5 bases). The CDR3 covers 17 residues. Germline CDR1 reads SQVTM; CDR2 reads ANQGSEA. V was cut by 8 bases and J by 1 base, with 26 bases left in between. The CDR3 nucleotides are TGCAGCTTTTCCCCACCGGGACTAAGGGGAAGTAACTATGGCTACACCTTC. As protein: CSFSPPGLRGSNYGYTF.

The chain links TRBV7-9 to TRBJ2-1; 7 bases are shared with TRBD2. CDR3 length: 13 residues. V lost 5 bases and J lost 4; bases outside the gene matches: 2. Per germline, CDR1 SEHNR and CDR2 FQNEAQ (reference sequence). CDR3 amino acids: CASSISGYNEQFF. As DNA, the CDR3 is TGTGCCAGCAGCATTAGCGGGTACAATGAGCAGTTCTTC.

The chain couples TRBV2 to TRBJ2-7, with no clear D. Looked up from germline, CDR1 is SNHLY and CDR2 is FYNNEI. This CDR3 is built from 14 residues. V was pared by 3 bases and J by 0 bases, with 9 bases between. The CDR3 DNA reads as TGTGCCAGCAGTGATGCGGTATACTCCTACGAGCAGTACTTC. Protein sequence: CASSDAVYSYEQYF.

The chain employs TRBV27 and TRBJ2-1; D is perhaps TRBD2 (5 bases). The CDR3 has 14 residues. Germline CDR1 is MNHEY and CDR2 is SMNVEV (reference sequence). Trimming left V 7 bases short and J 4 bases short, with 14 bases between. The CDR3 nucleotides read TGTGCCAGCACCCCGTCGGGATTATACAATGAGCAGTTCTTC. Its protein is CASTPSGLYNEQFF.

The chain uses TRBV11-3 and TRBJ1-1; 8 bases are shared with TRBD1. V lost 0 bases to trimming and J lost 2 bases; unmatched junction nucleotides: 2. The CDR3 spans 15 residues. Germline CDR1 SGHNT, CDR2 YENEEA. The DNA for the CDR3 is TGTGCCAGCAGCTTAGAGGGACAGGTAAACACTGAAGCTTTCTTT. Translated, it gives CASSLEGQVNTEAFF.

The rearrangement joins TRBV5-4 to TRBJ1-2; TRBD1 aligns across 7 bases. V lost 1 base to trimming and J lost 6 bases; unmatched junction nucleotides: 6. Germline V gene lookup returns CDR1 SGHNT and CDR2 YYREEE (reference sequence). The CDR3 has 14 residues. CDR3 sequence reads: CASSLKQGQNGYTF. The CDR3 nucleotides read TGTGCCAGCAGCTTGAAACAGGGGCAAAATGGCTACACCTTC.

The gene calls are TRBV24-1 and TRBJ1-1; D call uncertain. CDR1 and CDR2 (germline): KGHDR, SFDVKD. The CDR3 extends over 17 amino acids. The V end was cut by 7 bases, the J end by 0 bases, with 20 bases between. Here the CDR3 reads CATSPESPSLVNTEAFF. CDR3 sequence (DNA): TGTGCCACCAGCCCTGAGTCCCCATCATTAGTGAACACTGAAGCTTTCTTT.

The V call is TRBV28, the J call TRBJ2-1; 8 bases match TRBD2. J lost 5 bases, V lost 11 bases, and 8 bases had no gene match. CDR3 length: 13 residues. Germline V gene sequence: CDR1 MDHEN, CDR2 SYDVKM. CDR3 DNA sequence: TGTGCCGCCAAGGGACTAGATCACAATGAGCAGTTCTTC. It specifies CAAKGLDHNEQFF.

The V gene is TRBV7-9, the J gene TRBJ2-3; 16 nucleotides align to TRBD2. V was pared by 5 bases and J by 4 bases, with 3 bases of the junction left unmatched. This CDR3 region has 16 residues. Germline loops: CDR1 SEHNR, CDR2 FQNEAQ (reference sequence). The CDR3 DNA reads TGTGCCAGCAGCGGGACTAGCGGGAGGGCCCCAGATACGCAGTATTTT. Its protein product is CASSGTSGRAPDTQYF.

On this clone itself: Distinct nucleotide sequences in the sample also encode this CDR3. The chain employs TRBV9 and TRBJ1-5; a possible D gene is TRBD1 (5 bases). Germline V gives CDR1 SGDLS, CDR2 YYNGEE. The CDR3 contains 15 residues. Trimming removed 0 bases at V and 0 bases at J, with 7 bases between. CDR3 amino acids: CASSVGQGSNQPQHF. The CDR3 nucleotides read TGTGCCAGCAGCGTAGGGCAGGGTAGCAATCAGCCCCAGCATTTT.

The chain uses TRBV5-1 and TRBJ1-4; D gene ambiguous. The CDR3 runs 12 residues. V gave up 7 bases and J gave up 10 bases, with 14 bases separating them. Germline CDR1 reads SGHRS; CDR2 reads YFSETQ. CDR3 residues: CASRENEGKLFF. In DNA form, the CDR3 reads TGCGCCAGCCGGGAGAATGAAGGAAAACTGTTTTTT.

The chain has TRBV19 and TRBJ2-3, with 8 bases that match TRBD2. The CDR3 runs to 17 residues. The V segment lost 0 bases and the J segment 0 bases; nucleotides outside the gene matches: 5. Germline V gene data show CDR1 as LNHDA and CDR2 as SQIVND (reference sequence). The CDR3 here is CASSIDISSGSTDTQYF. The CDR3 DNA follows: TGTGCCAGTAGTATAGATATTTCTAGCGGGAGCACAGATACGCAGTATTTT.